Reported below is one T cell receptor beta chain. Its antigen remains unidentified. This entry belongs to a study of cytomegalovirus exposure and HLA in healthy donors. In the study overall: Findings of an earlier analysis included 110 million or so unique TCR beta sequences from some 200 million T cells.

General study points: For most TCR sequences rarity was the rule, although some public TCRs occurred in many donors.

In the PCR, 60 Vbeta and 13 Jbeta primers were used. Sequenced by immunoSEQ multiplex PCR; TCRdb stores in-frame clones only, minus some. Here the sample spans 100,000 to 150,000 clones, approximately 80% being singletons. The CDR3 consists of 14 residues. V gave up 4 bases and J gave up 5 bases; unmatched junction bases: 4. CDR1 is SNHLY, CDR2 FYNNEI, per germline. Healthy bone marrow donors made up the donor group. The clonotype originates from a man aged 45-65 years in good health and CMV-seronegative. The rearrangement links TRBV2 to TRBJ2-5; 10 bases are a match to TRBD2. The material sequenced was PBMCs. The DNA for the CDR3 is TGTGCCAGCAGTGGACTAGCGGGTGGGGAGACCCAGTACTTC. Protein product: CASSGLAGGETQYF.